This T cell receptor beta chain originates from a study of blood T cell dynamics during melanoma immunotherapy. Whole-study context: Standard first-line treatment here was pembrolizumab or nivolumab plus ipilimumab in metastatic melanoma.

As regards this clone: The antigen remains undetermined.

Clones were read by immunoSEQ multiplex PCR, and TCRdb kept only the in-frame ones, dropping some. Of around 15,000 clones in the sample, more than 75% were seen once. Study-level findings and limits: Whether repertoire-driving clones were melanoma-specific could not be determined.

Documented time point: pre-treatment baseline. Blood was drawn before treatment and at week 3 after checkpoint blockade. The sequencing used blood, collected from a patient treated with checkpoint blockade. This TCR derives from a human donor with melanoma.

The CDR3 coding sequence is TGTGCCAGCAGCTTAGCCCCCTCCCGGGGGAGGGAAGAGCAGTTCTTC. Amino acid sequence: CASSLAPSRGREEQFF. The rearrangement links TRBV7-8 to TRBJ2-1, with 7 nucleotides matching TRBD2. Losses at the gene ends were 0 bases for V and 10 bases for J; bases not matched to a gene: 12. The germline V gene encodes CDR1 SGHVS and CDR2 FQNEAQ. This CDR3 spans 16 amino acids.